The 12 T cell receptor beta chains listed next were all sequenced from one sample in a study of control samples from healthy donors and cancer patients. TCRdb keeps only in-frame clones here, not all; method: immunoSEQ multiplex PCR. The sample records approximately 120,000 clones, more than 85% being singletons. Specimen: blood. The receptors originated from a woman aged 50 to 60 in good health.

The CDR3 reads CASSLLGQGDTQYF. In nucleotides, the CDR3 is TGCGCCAGCAGCCTTCTGGGACAAGGGGATACGCAGTATTTT. V and J are TRBV4-3 and TRBJ2-3, with D tentatively TRBD1 (6 bases). Germline V lookup: CDR1 LGHNA, CDR2 YSLEER. V lost 4 bases and J lost 6, with 14 bases in between. The CDR3 is made up of 14 amino acids.

The rearrangement uses TRBV9 and TRBJ2-1; D is ambiguous. V shed 7 bases and J shed 4 bases, with 6 bases lying between them. CDR1 and CDR2 from the germline V gene are SGDLS and YYNGEE. The CDR3 is 11 amino acids. The CDR3 DNA follows: TGTGCCAGCCAGTTGTACAATGAGCAGTTCTTC. Its protein is CASQLYNEQFF.

In this sample, this clone turned up once. The rearrangement uses TRBV7-3 and TRBJ2-5, with D perhaps matching TRBD1 (7 bases). V was trimmed by 4 bases and J by 2 bases, leaving 11 bases between them. CDR1 and CDR2 from the germline V gene are SGHTA and FQGTGA. The CDR3 runs to 14 residues. This CDR3 reads CASSSTGRQETQYF. The CDR3 region has the DNA TGTGCCAGCAGCTCGACAGGGAGGCAAGAGACCCAGTACTTC. The full variable domain, in which reference TRBV7-3 and TRBJ2-5 provide the parts outside the CDR3, is GAGVSQTPSNKVTEKGKYVELRCDPISGHTALYWYRQSLGQGPEFLIYFQGTGAADDSGLPNDRFFAVRPEGSVSTLKIQRTERGDSAVYLCASSSTGRQETQYFGPGTRLLVL.

V is TRBV13 and J is TRBJ2-7; 7 positions match TRBD2. V gave up 7 bases and J gave up 4 bases; unmatched junction bases: 10. CDR3 length equals 14 residues. Germline values: CDR1 PRHDT, CDR2 FYEKMQ (reference sequence). The CDR3 loop is CASKAQGLPYEQYF. The CDR3 DNA reads TGTGCCAGCAAGGCGCAGGGACTACCTTACGAGCAGTACTTC.

The rearrangement joins TRBV9 to TRBJ2-3, with D perhaps TRBD1 or TRBD2 (5 bases each). Trimming cost V 4 bases and J 8 bases, with 26 bases left between them. Germline V lookup: CDR1 SGDLS, CDR2 YYNGEE. The CDR3 consists of 17 residues. CDR3 DNA sequence: TGTGCCAGCAGCCCGACCCACGGGGCGGAGCCATGGGGTACGCAGTATTTT. Residues: CASSPTHGAEPWGTQYF.

Notes on this clone: At one boundary the junction diverges from the germline segment, which might be a read error. The V and J genes are TRBV3-1 (or the pseudogene TRBV3-2) and TRBJ1-2; 7 nucleotides line up with TRBD1. The CDR3 loop spans 12 amino acids. Germline CDR1 and CDR2: LGHDT and YNNKEL (reference sequence). In DNA, the CDR3 is TGTGCCAGCAGCCGAGGACAGGCGATTGTCTTCTTC. Protein: CASSRGQAIVFF.

The chain employs TRBV19 and TRBJ2-7; no reliable D call. V was cut by 5 bases and J by 5 bases, with 10 bases left in between. This CDR3 is 12 amino acids long. In germline, CDR1 is LNHDA, CDR2 SQIVND (reference sequence). The CDR3 sequence: CASSAVTNEQYF. The CDR3 region has the DNA TGTGCCAGTAGTGCGGTGACAAACGAGCAGTACTTC.

The rearrangement uses TRBV19 and TRBJ1-1; D unclear. V was clipped by 3 bases and J by 8 bases, with 10 bases between them. Germline V lookup: CDR1 LNHDA, CDR2 SQIVND (reference sequence). The CDR3 is 12 amino acids. DNA of the CDR3: TGTGCCAGTAGTATGACCAGTTTAGAAGCTTTCTTT. It translates to CASSMTSLEAFF.

The V call is TRBV10-2, the J call TRBJ1-1, with 8 bases fitting TRBD1. Per germline, CDR1 WSHSY and CDR2 SAAADI. Losses at the gene ends were 0 bases for V and 11 bases for J; bases not matched to a gene: 11. CDR3 length: 15 amino acids. The CDR3 loop is CASSESGQGAGGAFF. CDR3 DNA sequence: TGCGCCAGCAGTGAGTCTGGCCAGGGGGCGGGAGGCGCTTTCTTT.

The chain employs TRBV4-1 and TRBJ2-7; D gene uncertain. CDR3 length equals 14 residues. The V end lost 1 base, the J end lost 5 bases, and 12 bases lay between the germline ends. Germline V gene lookup returns CDR1 MGHRA and CDR2 YSYEKL. The CDR3 nucleotides read TGCGCCAGCAGCCAAGGCCTTTTGGGGAACGAGCAGTACTTC. Its protein product is CASSQGLLGNEQYF.

This clone turned up a few times. The chain links TRBV5-1 to TRBJ1-1; D gene uncertain. V was pared by 2 bases and J by 6 bases, with 8 bases between. The CDR3 is 12 residues long. Germline CDR1 is SGHRS and CDR2 is YFSETQ. CDR3 amino acids: CASSLFGPEAFF. CDR3 bases: TGCGCCAGCAGCTTATTCGGACCTGAAGCTTTCTTT.

The chain employs TRBV5-1 and TRBJ2-2; 7 nucleotides agree with TRBD2. With V trimmed by 0 bases and J by 4 bases, 6 bases remained unmatched. The CDR3 contains 16 residues. The V gene's germline CDR1 is SGHRS and CDR2 YFSETQ. CDR3 nucleotides: TGCGCCAGCAGCTTGGGAGGGCGGGAGATCACCGGGGAGCTGTTTTTT. This encodes CASSLGGREITGELFF.